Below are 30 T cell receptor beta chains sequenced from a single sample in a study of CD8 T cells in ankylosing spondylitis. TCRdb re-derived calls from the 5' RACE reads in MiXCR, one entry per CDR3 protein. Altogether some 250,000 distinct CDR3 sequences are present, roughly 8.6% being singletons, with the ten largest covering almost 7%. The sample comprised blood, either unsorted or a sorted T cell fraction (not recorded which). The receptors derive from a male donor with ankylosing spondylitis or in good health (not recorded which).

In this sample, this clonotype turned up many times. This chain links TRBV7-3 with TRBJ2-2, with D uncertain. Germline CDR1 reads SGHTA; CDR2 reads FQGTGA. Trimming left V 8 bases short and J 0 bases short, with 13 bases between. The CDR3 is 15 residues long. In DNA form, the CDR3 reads TGTGCCAGCGCGCCTGGGGTATCGAACACCGGGGAGCTGTTTTTT. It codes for CASAPGVSNTGELFF.

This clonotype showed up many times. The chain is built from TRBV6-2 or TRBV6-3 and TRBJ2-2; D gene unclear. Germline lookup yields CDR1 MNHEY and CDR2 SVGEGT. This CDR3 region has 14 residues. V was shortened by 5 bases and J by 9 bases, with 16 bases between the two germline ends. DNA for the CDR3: TGTGCCAGCAGTCAATTGGGCCTCCACCGGGAGCTGTTTTTT. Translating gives CASSQLGLHRELFF.

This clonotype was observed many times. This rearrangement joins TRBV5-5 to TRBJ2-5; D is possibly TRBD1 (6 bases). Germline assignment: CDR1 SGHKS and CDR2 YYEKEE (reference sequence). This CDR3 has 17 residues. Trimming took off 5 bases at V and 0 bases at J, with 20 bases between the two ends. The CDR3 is CASRTGVDLLNQETQYF. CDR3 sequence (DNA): TGTGCCAGCAGGACAGGCGTTGACCTTTTAAACCAAGAGACCCAGTACTTC.

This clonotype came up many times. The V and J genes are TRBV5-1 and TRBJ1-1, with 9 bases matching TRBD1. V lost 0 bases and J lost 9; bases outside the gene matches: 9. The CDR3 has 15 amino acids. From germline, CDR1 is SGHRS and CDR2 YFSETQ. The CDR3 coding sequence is TGCGCCAGCAGCTTGGCTGGACAGGGGCAAAACCAAGCTTTCTTT. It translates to CASSLAGQGQNQAFF.

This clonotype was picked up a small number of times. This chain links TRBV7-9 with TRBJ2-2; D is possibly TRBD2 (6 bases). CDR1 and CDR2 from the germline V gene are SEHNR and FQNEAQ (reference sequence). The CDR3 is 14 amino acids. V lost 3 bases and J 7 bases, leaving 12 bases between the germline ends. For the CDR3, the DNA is TGTGCCAGCAGCTTGGGGGGATCCGGCGGGGAGCTGTTTTTT. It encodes CASSLGGSGGELFF.

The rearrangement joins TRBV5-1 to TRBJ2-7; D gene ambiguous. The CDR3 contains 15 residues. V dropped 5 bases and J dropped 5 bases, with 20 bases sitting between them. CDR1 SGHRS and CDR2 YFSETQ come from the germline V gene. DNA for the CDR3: TGCGCCAGCAGATCCACGGGTGACCGGAGTAACGAGCAGTACTTC. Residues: CASRSTGDRSNEQYF.

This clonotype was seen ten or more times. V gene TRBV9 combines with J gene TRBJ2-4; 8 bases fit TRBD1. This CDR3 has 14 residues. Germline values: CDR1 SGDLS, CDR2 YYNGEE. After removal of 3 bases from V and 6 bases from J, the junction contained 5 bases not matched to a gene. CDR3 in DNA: TGTGCCAGCAGCGGCCGACAGGGGCTAAACATTCAGTACTTC. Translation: CASSGRQGLNIQYF.

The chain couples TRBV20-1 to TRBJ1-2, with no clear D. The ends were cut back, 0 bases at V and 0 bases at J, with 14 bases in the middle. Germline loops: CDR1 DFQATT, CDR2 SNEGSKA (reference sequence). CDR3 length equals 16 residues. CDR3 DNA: TGCAGTGCTAGAGACGGAGCCGTTCTAGCTAACTATGGCTACACCTTC. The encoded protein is CSARDGAVLANYGYTF.

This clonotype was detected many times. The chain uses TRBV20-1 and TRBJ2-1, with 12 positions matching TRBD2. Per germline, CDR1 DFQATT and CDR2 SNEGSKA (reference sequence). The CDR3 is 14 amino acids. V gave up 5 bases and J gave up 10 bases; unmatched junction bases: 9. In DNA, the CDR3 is TGCAGTGCTTCACTAGCGGGGGGTTCTGCGGAGCAGTTCTTC. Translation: CSASLAGGSAEQFF.

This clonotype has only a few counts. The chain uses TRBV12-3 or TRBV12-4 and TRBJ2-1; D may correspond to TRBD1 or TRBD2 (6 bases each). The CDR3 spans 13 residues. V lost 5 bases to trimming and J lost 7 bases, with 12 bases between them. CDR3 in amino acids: CASSAGAGNEQFF. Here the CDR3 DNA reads TGTGCCAGCAGTGCAGGGGCGGGAAATGAGCAGTTCTTC.

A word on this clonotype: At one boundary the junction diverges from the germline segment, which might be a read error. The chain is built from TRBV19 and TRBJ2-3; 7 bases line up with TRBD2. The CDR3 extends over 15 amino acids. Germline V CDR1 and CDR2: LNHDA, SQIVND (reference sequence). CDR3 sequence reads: CASRIGLAGTDTQYF. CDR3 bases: TGTGCCAGTCGTATTGGTCTAGCGGGCACAGATACGCAGTATTTT.

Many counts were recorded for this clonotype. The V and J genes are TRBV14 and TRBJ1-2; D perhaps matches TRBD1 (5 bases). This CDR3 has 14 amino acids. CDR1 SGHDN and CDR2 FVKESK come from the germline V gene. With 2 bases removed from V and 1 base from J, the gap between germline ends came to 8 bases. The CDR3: CASSQSRGNYGYTF. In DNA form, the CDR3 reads TGTGCCAGCAGCCAATCGAGGGGTAACTATGGCTACACCTTC.

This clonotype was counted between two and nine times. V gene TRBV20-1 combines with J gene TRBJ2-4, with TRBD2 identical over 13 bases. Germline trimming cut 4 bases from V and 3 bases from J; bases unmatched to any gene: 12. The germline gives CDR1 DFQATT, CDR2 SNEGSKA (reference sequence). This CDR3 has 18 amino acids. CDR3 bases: TGCAGTGCTATTAGACTAGCGGGGGGCCTGTCGGGCAAAAACATTCAGTACTTC. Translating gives CSAIRLAGGLSGKNIQYF.

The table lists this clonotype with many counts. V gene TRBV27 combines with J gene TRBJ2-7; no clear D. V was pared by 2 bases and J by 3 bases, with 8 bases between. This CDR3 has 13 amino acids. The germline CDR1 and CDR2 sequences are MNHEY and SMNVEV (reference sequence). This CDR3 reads CASSLGPDYEQYF. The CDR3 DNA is TGTGCCAGCAGTTTAGGGCCCGACTACGAGCAGTACTTC.

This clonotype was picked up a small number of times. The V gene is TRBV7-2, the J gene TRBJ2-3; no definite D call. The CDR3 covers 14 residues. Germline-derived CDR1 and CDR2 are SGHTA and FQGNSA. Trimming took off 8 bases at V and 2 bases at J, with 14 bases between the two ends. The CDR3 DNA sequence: TGTGCCAGCGTAGAAGGACGGTCCACAGATACGCAGTATTTT. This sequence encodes CASVEGRSTDTQYF. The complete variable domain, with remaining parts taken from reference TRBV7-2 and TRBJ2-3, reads GAGVSQSPSNKVTEKGKDVELRCDPISGHTALYWYRQSLGQGLEFLIYFQGNSAPDKSGLPSDRFSAERTGGSVSTLTIQRTQQEDSAVYLCASVEGRSTDTQYFGPGTRLTVL.

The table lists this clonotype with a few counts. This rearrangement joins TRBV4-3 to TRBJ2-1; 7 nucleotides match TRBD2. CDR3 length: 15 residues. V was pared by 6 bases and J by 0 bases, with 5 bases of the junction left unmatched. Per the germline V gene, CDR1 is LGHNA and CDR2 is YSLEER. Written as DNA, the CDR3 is TGCGCCAGCAGGCGGCGGGAGACCTCCTACAATGAGCAGTTCTTC. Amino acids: CASRRRETSYNEQFF.

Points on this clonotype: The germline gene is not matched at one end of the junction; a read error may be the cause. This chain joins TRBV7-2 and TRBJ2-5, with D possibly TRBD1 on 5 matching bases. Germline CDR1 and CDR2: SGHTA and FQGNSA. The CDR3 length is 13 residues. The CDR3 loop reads CASSLRGQETQHF. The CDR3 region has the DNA TGTGCCAGCAGCTTAAGGGGCCAAGAGACCCAGCACTTC. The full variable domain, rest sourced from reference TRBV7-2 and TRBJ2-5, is GAGVSQSPSNKVTEKGKDVELRCDPISGHTALYWYRQSLGQGLEFLIYFQGNSAPDKSGLPSDRFSAERTGGSVSTLTIQRTQQEDSAVYLCASSLRGQETQHFGPGTRLLVL.

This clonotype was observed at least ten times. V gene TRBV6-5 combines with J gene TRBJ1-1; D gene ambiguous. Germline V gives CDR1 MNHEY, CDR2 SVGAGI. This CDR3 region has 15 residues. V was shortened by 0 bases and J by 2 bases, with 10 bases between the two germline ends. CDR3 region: CASSYSGRGNTEAFF. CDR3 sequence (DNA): TGTGCCAGCAGTTACTCGGGTCGGGGTAACACTGAAGCTTTCTTT.

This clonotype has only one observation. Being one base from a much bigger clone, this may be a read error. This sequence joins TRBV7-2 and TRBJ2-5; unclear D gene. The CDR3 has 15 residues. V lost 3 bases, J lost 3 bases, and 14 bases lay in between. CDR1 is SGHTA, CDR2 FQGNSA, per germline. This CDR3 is CASSFRARREETQYF. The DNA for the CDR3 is TGTGCCAGCAGCTTTCGGGCACGGCGAGAAGAGACCCAGTACTTC.

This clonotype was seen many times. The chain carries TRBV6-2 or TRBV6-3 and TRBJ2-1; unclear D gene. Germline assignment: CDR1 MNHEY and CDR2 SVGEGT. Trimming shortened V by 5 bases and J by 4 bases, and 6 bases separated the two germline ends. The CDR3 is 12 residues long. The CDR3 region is CASSTEYNEQFF. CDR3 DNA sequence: TGTGCCAGCAGTACAGAATACAATGAGCAGTTCTTC.

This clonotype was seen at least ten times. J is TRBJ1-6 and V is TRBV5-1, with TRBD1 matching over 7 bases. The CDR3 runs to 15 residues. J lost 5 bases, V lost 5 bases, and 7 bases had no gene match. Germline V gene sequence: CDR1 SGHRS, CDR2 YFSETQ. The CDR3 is CASRTVTGDNSPLHF. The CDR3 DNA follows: TGCGCCAGCAGAACGGTTACAGGGGATAATTCACCCCTCCACTTT.

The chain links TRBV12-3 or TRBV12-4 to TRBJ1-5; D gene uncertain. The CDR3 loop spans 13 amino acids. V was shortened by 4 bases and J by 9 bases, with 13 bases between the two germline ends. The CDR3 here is CASSSFGSGPQHF. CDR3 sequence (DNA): TGTGCCAGCAGTTCCTTTGGGTCTGGGCCCCAGCATTTT.

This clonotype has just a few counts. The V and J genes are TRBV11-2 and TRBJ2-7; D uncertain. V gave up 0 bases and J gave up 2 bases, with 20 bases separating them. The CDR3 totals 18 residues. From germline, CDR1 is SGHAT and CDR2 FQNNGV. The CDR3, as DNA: TGTGCCAGCAGCTTAGAAGGCCTGAGGCAGGTCAATGCCTACGAGCAGTACTTC. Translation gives CASSLEGLRQVNAYEQYF.

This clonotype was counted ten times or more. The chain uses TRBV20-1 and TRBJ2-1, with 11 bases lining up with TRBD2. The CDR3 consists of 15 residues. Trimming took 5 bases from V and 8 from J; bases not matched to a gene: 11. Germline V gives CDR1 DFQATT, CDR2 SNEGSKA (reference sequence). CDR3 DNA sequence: TGCAGTGCTCCAACCCTAGCGGGAGGCCGGGATGAGCAGTTCTTC. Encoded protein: CSAPTLAGGRDEQFF.

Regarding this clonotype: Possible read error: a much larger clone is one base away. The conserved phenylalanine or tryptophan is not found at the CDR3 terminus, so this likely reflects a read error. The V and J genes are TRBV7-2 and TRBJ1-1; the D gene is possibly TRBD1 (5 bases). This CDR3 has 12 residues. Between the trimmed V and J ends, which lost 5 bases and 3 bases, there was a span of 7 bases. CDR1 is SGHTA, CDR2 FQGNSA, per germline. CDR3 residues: CASSPQDTEAFL. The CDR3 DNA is TGTGCCAGCAGCCCACAGGACACTGAAGCTTTCCTT.

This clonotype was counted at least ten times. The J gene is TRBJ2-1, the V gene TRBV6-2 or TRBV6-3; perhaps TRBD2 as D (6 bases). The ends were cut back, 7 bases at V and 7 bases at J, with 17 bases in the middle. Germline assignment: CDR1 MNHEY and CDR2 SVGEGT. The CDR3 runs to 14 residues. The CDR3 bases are TGTGCCAGCACCCCGGGACTCGGATGGAATGAGCAGTTCTTC. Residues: CASTPGLGWNEQFF.

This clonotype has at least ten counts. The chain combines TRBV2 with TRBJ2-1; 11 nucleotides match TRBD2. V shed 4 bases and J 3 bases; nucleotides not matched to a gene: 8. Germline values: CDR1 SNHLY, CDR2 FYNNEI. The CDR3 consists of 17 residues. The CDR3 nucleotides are TGTGCCAGCAGTGCCTATTTGGGGACTAGCGGCTACAATGAGCAGTTCTTC. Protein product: CASSAYLGTSGYNEQFF.

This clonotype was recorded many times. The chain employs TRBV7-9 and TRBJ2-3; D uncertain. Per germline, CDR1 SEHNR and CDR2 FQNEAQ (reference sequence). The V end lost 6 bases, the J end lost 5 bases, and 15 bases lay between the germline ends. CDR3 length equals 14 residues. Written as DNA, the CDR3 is TGTGCCAGCAGAAGCTCCTGGTTGTTAGATACGCAGTATTTT. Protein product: CASRSSWLLDTQYF.

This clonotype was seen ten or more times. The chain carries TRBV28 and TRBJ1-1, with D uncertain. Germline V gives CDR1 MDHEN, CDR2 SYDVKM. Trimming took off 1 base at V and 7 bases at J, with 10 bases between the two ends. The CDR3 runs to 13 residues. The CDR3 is CASSLFLASEAFF. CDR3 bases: TGTGCCAGCAGTTTATTCCTCGCCAGTGAAGCTTTCTTT.

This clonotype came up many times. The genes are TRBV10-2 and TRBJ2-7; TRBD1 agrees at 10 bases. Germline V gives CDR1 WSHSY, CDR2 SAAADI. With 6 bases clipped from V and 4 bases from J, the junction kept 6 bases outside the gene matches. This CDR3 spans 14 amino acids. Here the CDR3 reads CASRTGGGKYEQYF. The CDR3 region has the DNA TGCGCCAGCAGGACAGGGGGCGGAAAGTACGAGCAGTACTTC.